The 21 T cell receptor beta chains below were found in one sample sequenced in a study of blood T cell repertoires in COVID-19. TCRdb's table, derived via immunoSEQ multiplex PCR, lists solely in-frame clones and lacks some. The sample comprises 250,000 to 350,000 clones, 89% of which are singletons, and 6.4% rests with the top ten. Sequenced sample: peripheral blood. The source is a man in his late teens or twenties who had recovered from COVID-19.

The chain has TRBV25-1 and TRBJ2-1; 7 bases fit TRBD1. V lost 5 bases, J lost 3 bases, and 7 bases stayed unmatched. This CDR3 is 15 amino acids long. Germline V gene lookup returns CDR1 MGHDK and CDR2 SYGVNS. The CDR3 coding sequence is TGTGCCAGCAGTACGTCCGGGACAGTCTACAATGAGCAGTTCTTC. Translation: CASSTSGTVYNEQFF.

The chain employs TRBV5-6 and TRBJ1-2; tentative D call: TRBD1 (5 bases). The V and J ends lost 5 bases and 7 bases respectively, with 12 bases between them. Germline CDR1 and CDR2: SGHDT and YYEEEE. CDR3 length equals 12 residues. The DNA of the CDR3 is TGTGCCAGCAGGGGAACAGGCCTTGGCTACACCTTC. Amino acids: CASRGTGLGYTF. The full variable domain, its missing parts supplied by reference TRBV5-6 and TRBJ1-2, is DAGVTQSPTHLIKTRGQQVTLRCSPKSGHDTVSWYQQALGQGPQFIFQYYEEEERQRGNFPDRFSGHQFPNYSSELNVNALLLGDSALYLCASRGTGLGYTFGSGTRLTVV.

The CDR3 nucleotides are TGTGCCAGCAGCTCCGGACAAGGACCGTACAATGAGCAGTTCTTC. This codes for CASSSGQGPYNEQFF. The chain is built from TRBV7-3 and TRBJ2-1, with D maybe TRBD1 (5 bases). Germline V lookup: CDR1 SGHTA, CDR2 FQGTGA. V was trimmed by 4 bases and J by 4 bases, leaving 14 bases between them. The CDR3 runs 15 residues.

This clone showed up just once. Other DNA sequences in this sample translate to the same CDR3. The chain uses TRBV15 and TRBJ2-1, with D perhaps TRBD1 (6 bases). V was clipped by 0 bases and J by 4 bases, with 10 bases between them. The CDR3 runs to 15 residues. From germline, CDR1 is LNHNV and CDR2 YYDKDF (reference sequence). This CDR3 reads CATSRDRGLYNEQFF. CDR3 nucleotide sequence: TGTGCCACCAGCAGAGACAGGGGTCTTTACAATGAGCAGTTCTTC.

This chain connects TRBV12-5 to TRBJ1-4; 7 bases match TRBD1. CDR1 LGHNT and CDR2 FRNRAP come from the germline V gene. V trimming: 6 bases; J trimming: 5 bases; junction bases outside the gene matches: 9. This CDR3 has 15 amino acids. DNA for the CDR3: TGTGCTAGTGGACCGGCACAGGGGTTGAATGAAAAACTGTTTTTT. This encodes CASGPAQGLNEKLFF. The full variable domain, rest sourced from reference TRBV12-5 and TRBJ1-4, is DARVTQTPRHKVTEMGQEVTMRCQPILGHNTVFWYRQTMMQGLELLAYFRNRAPLDDSGMPKDRFSAEMPDATLATLKIQPSEPRDSAVYFCASGPAQGLNEKLFFGSGTQLSVL.

The chain couples TRBV6-2 or TRBV6-3 to TRBJ1-1, with TRBD1 as a possible D gene (5 bases). Germline loops: CDR1 MNHEY, CDR2 SVGEGT. This CDR3 comprises 14 residues. V lost 6 bases and J 4 bases, leaving 15 bases between the germline ends. The CDR3 DNA reads TGTGCCAGCAGACCTTCGGGGGGGGGCACTGAAGCTTTCTTT. Residues: CASRPSGGGTEAFF.

This chain connects TRBV7-2 to TRBJ2-7; the D gene is possibly TRBD2 (5 bases). V was trimmed by 3 bases and J by 7 bases, leaving 13 bases between them. Germline V CDR1 and CDR2: SGHTA, FQGNSA. The length of the CDR3 is 13 residues. CDR3: CASSFWETGEQYF. The CDR3 DNA sequence: TGTGCCAGCAGCTTTTGGGAAACGGGGGAGCAGTACTTC. Supplemented by reference TRBV7-2 and TRBJ2-7, the full variable domain reads GAGVSQSPSNKVTEKGKDVELRCDPISGHTALYWYRQSLGQGLEFLIYFQGNSAPDKSGLPSDRFSAERTGGSVSTLTIQRTQQEDSAVYLCASSFWETGEQYFGPGTRLTVT.

The chain couples TRBV19 to TRBJ2-5; TRBD2 is a possible D gene (5 bases). The CDR3 covers 16 residues. Looked up from germline, CDR1 is LNHDA and CDR2 is SQIVND (reference sequence). Trimming left V 8 bases short and J 4 bases short, with 23 bases between. For the CDR3, the DNA is TGTGCCAGTCCCCACCTGGTGGGGTCCGAGGGAGAGACCCAGTACTTC. Translating gives CASPHLVGSEGETQYF. The entire variable domain, with the rest obtained from reference TRBV19 and TRBJ2-5, is as follows: DGGITQSPKYLFRKEGQNVTLSCEQNLNHDAMYWYRQDPGQGLRLIYYSQIVNDFQKGDIAEGYSVSREKKESFPLTVTSAQKNPTAFYLCASPHLVGSEGETQYFGPGTRLLVL.

The chain employs TRBV5-1 and TRBJ2-1; 9 nucleotides match TRBD2. Germline assignment: CDR1 SGHRS and CDR2 YFSETQ. This CDR3 has 15 residues. The J segment lost 3 bases and the V segment lost 0 bases, leaving 1 base of the junction unmatched. The CDR3 nucleotides read TGCGCCAGCAGCTTGGAACTAGCGGGCTACAATGAGCAGTTCTTC. This codes for CASSLELAGYNEQFF.

The rearrangement uses TRBV6-5 and TRBJ2-2, with D uncertain. The CDR3 runs to 15 residues. V was cut by 2 bases and J by 7 bases, with 14 bases left in between. CDR1 MNHEY and CDR2 SVGAGI come from the germline V gene. Written as DNA, the CDR3 is TGTGCCAGCAGTTACCCGGCCCACCCGGGCGGGGAGCTGTTTTTT. Protein sequence: CASSYPAHPGGELFF.

This clone was recorded only once. The V call is TRBV5-5, the J call TRBJ1-1, with TRBD1 as a possible D gene (6 bases). The CDR3 has 15 amino acids. The V and J ends lost 4 bases and 0 bases respectively, with 13 bases between them. Germline V gene data show CDR1 as SGHKS and CDR2 as YYEKEE (reference sequence). The CDR3 DNA sequence: TGTGCCAGCAGCCCTTATACAGGGATGAACACTGAAGCTTTCTTT. Protein sequence: CASSPYTGMNTEAFF.

This chain connects TRBV7-3 to TRBJ1-2; 8 bases are a match to TRBD1. The CDR3 extends over 13 amino acids. V gave up 4 bases and J gave up 7 bases; unmatched junction bases: 5. Per germline, CDR1 SGHTA and CDR2 FQGTGA. CDR3 DNA sequence: TGTGCCAGCAGCTCCGGGACAGGACGTGGCTACACCTTC. This translates into CASSSGTGRGYTF.

The chain links TRBV6-2 or TRBV6-3 to TRBJ2-7; D might be TRBD1 (5 bases). Germline assignment: CDR1 MNHEY and CDR2 SVGEGT. Trimming removed 3 bases at V and 2 bases at J, with 8 bases between. The CDR3 runs to 13 residues. The CDR3 region is CASSYKDTYEQYF. Written as DNA, the CDR3 is TGTGCCAGCAGTTATAAGGACACCTACGAGCAGTACTTC.

The V and J genes are TRBV14 and TRBJ1-2; 7 bases line up with TRBD1. From germline, CDR1 is SGHDN and CDR2 FVKESK. This CDR3 is built from 17 residues. V lost 0 bases to trimming and J lost 3 bases; unmatched junction nucleotides: 10. The CDR3 DNA follows: TGTGCCAGCAGCCAAGATAACCCCATTGGACAGGACTATGGCTACACCTTC. Its translation: CASSQDNPIGQDYGYTF. Based on the CDR3 plus reference TRBV14 and TRBJ1-2, the full variable domain is EAGVTQFPSHSVIEKGQTVTLRCDPISGHDNLYWYRRVMGKEIKFLLHFVKESKQDESGMPNNRFLAERTGGTYSTLKVQPAELEDSGVYFCASSQDNPIGQDYGYTFGSGTRLTVV.

The rearrangement links TRBV7-2 to TRBJ2-2, with 8 bases identical to TRBD1. The germline CDR1 and CDR2 sequences are SGHTA and FQGNSA. V shed 6 bases and J 8 bases; nucleotides not matched to a gene: 8. This CDR3 contains 14 residues. CDR3 in DNA: TGTGCCAGCAGTTCCACAGGGGGATCAGGGGAGCTGTTTTTT. It codes for CASSSTGGSGELFF.

V gene TRBV3-1 (or the pseudogene TRBV3-2) combines with J gene TRBJ1-1; D is unclear. CDR3 size: 12 residues. V gave up 6 bases and J gave up 1 base, with 6 bases separating them. Per the germline V gene, CDR1 is LGHDT and CDR2 is YNNKEL (reference sequence). Written as DNA, the CDR3 is TGTGCCAGCAGTCGGGGGAACACTGAAGCTTTCTTT. Translating it yields CASSRGNTEAFF.

This clone was counted once. The rearrangement links TRBV30 to TRBJ1-2; no clear D gene. V was clipped by 0 bases and J by 8 bases, with 7 bases between them. The CDR3 extends over 11 amino acids. Germline-derived CDR1 and CDR2 are GTSNPN and SVGIG (reference sequence). The DNA of the CDR3 is TGTGCCTGGAGTGTAGAGGTGGGCTACACCTTC. Translating gives CAWSVEVGYTF.

The chain uses TRBV11-2 and TRBJ1-2; TRBD1 agrees at 7 bases. CDR1 is SGHAT and CDR2 is FQNNGV in the germline V gene. There are 15 residues in the CDR3. V dropped 5 bases and J dropped 4; count of bases not matched to a gene: 10. The CDR3 region is CASSPETGRGYGYTF. DNA for the CDR3: TGTGCCAGCAGCCCGGAGACAGGGCGAGGCTATGGCTACACCTTC.

This sequence joins TRBV15 and TRBJ2-1, with D tentatively TRBD2 (6 bases). The CDR3 loop spans 16 amino acids. V lost 6 bases, J lost 0 bases, and 15 bases lay in between. Germline CDR1 is LNHNV and CDR2 is YYDKDF (reference sequence). In DNA form, the CDR3 reads TGTGCCACCAGATCTAGCGCCCAAAGCTCCTACAATGAGCAGTTCTTC. It encodes CATRSSAQSSYNEQFF.

The rearrangement joins TRBV9 to TRBJ2-5, with TRBD1 matching over 7 bases. This CDR3 is built from 14 residues. Germline CDR1 SGDLS, CDR2 YYNGEE. Trimming removed 3 bases from V and 5 bases from J; junction bases left unmatched: 7. The CDR3 DNA sequence: TGTGCCAGCAGCGCTGACAGGGTAGGCGAGACCCAGTACTTC. Protein product: CASSADRVGETQYF.

The chain recombines TRBV19 with TRBJ2-1, with TRBD2 as a possible D gene (7 bases). V dropped 3 bases and J dropped 3 bases, with 12 bases sitting between them. CDR3 length equals 15 residues. CDR1 and CDR2 from the germline V gene are LNHDA and SQIVND (reference sequence). Here the CDR3 reads CASSMGGASYNEQFF. The DNA for the CDR3 is TGTGCCAGTAGTATGGGGGGGGCCAGCTACAATGAGCAGTTCTTC.